This T cell receptor beta chain was captured in a study of PD-1 blockade in classical Hodgkin lymphoma. Study-wide results and limits: Complete responders showed a baseline diversity that resembled the diversity of newly diagnosed patients. Reported findings placed baseline TCR diversity lower in newly diagnosed patients (compared with healthy donors). CD4+ TCR diversity, unlike CD8+, climbed significantly by C4D1.

In every patient, relapse followed autologous stem cell transplantation, while exposure to brentuximab vedotin differed. Classification of best responses gave complete response, partial response or progressive disease. Sequencing used immunoSEQ multiplex PCR; TCRdb keeps in-frame clones, though not all of them. Here the sample spans about 110,000 clones, about 88% being singletons. Details on this clone: Its matching antigen is unknown.

The germline V and J ends were trimmed by 5 bases and 5 bases, with 16 bases remaining between them. The CDR3 spans 15 residues. Germline V gene lookup returns CDR1 MNHEY and CDR2 SVGAGI. The sequences come from peripheral blood mononuclear cells (PBMCs), collected before the second cycle of nivolumab. This clonotype was obtained from a human donor with classical Hodgkin lymphoma. The chain joins TRBV6-5 to TRBJ1-5; the D is unclear. The CDR3 DNA follows: TGTGCCAGCAGTCCCCTTATGGACGGTTATCAGCCCCAGCATTTT. Translated, it gives CASSPLMDGYQPQHF.